The 15 T cell receptor beta chains reported below all come from one sample, sequenced in a study of T cell repertoires in cytomegalovirus infection. TCRdb itself ran the reads through MiXCR, one entry per CDR3 protein. The data show approximately 250,000 distinct CDR3 sequences, about 5.9% seen once. The sequenced sample was PBMCs. The receptor source for this set is a human donor in good health (CMV status not recorded). Some clones in this sample may be carry-over from other donors' samples.

This clonotype was detected ten times or more. The chain combines TRBV6-2 or TRBV6-3 with TRBJ2-3; 7 nucleotides match TRBD2. V shed 4 bases and J 8 bases; nucleotides not matched to a gene: 12. Germline values: CDR1 MNHEY, CDR2 SVGEGT. CDR3 length: 15 residues. The CDR3 DNA is TGTGCCAGCAGTTCCAGCGGGGTGCAGCGGCGTACGCAGTATTTT. Its protein is CASSSSGVQRRTQYF.

There are many counts of this clonotype. The chain employs TRBV30 and TRBJ1-5, with 7 positions matching TRBD1. V was pared by 6 bases and J by 2 bases, with 7 bases of the junction left unmatched. There are 14 residues in the CDR3. Germline CDR1 reads GTSNPN; CDR2 reads SVGIG (reference sequence). The CDR3, as DNA: TGTGCCTGTACGTGGGGACAGCGCAATCAGCCCCAGCATTTT. This sequence encodes CACTWGQRNQPQHF.

This clonotype was recorded at least ten times. The gene calls are TRBV30 and TRBJ2-7; 8 bases agree with TRBD1. The CDR3 extends over 14 amino acids. V shed 0 bases, J shed 2 bases, and the junction held 3 bases outside the gene matches. Germline CDR1 and CDR2: GTSNPN and SVGIG (reference sequence). CDR3 amino acids: CAWSVQGGPYEQYF. The CDR3, as DNA: TGTGCCTGGAGTGTACAGGGGGGTCCCTACGAGCAGTACTTC.

In this sample, this clonotype turned up many times. The chain uses TRBV6-5 and TRBJ2-4; D is unclear. Germline assignment: CDR1 MNHEY and CDR2 SVGAGI. The CDR3 is 15 amino acids. Trimming removed 2 bases at V and 0 bases at J, with 8 bases between. CDR3 in amino acids: CASSYTARAKNIQYF. Here the CDR3 DNA reads TGTGCCAGCAGTTACACAGCCAGAGCCAAAAACATTCAGTACTTC.

In its sample, this clonotype was seen many times. V is TRBV28 and J is TRBJ1-1; no reliable D call. The germline CDR1 and CDR2 sequences are MDHEN and SYDVKM. This CDR3 contains 13 residues. V was shortened by 5 bases and J by 3 bases, with 10 bases between the two germline ends. CDR3 coding DNA: TGTGCCAGCAGTCCCCGCCTGGACACTGAAGCTTTCTTT. The encoded protein is CASSPRLDTEAFF.

On this clonotype: A clone one base away is much larger, so this may be a read error. J is TRBJ2-1 and V is TRBV11-2; weak D call: TRBD2 (5 bases). Trimming shortened V by 5 bases and J by 3 bases, and 14 bases separated the two germline ends. This CDR3 has 15 residues. CDR1 SGHAT and CDR2 FQNNGV come from the germline V gene. CDR3 region: CASSPISGYYNEQFF. The CDR3 nucleotides read TGTGCCAGCAGCCCAATAAGCGGTTACTACAATGAGCAGTTCTTC.

There are a few counts of this clonotype. This sequence joins TRBV20-1 and TRBJ2-1, with D perhaps matching TRBD2 (6 bases). The CDR3 totals 13 residues. V lost 6 bases, J lost 10 bases, and 19 bases lay in between. Germline CDR1 and CDR2: DFQATT and SNEGSKA (reference sequence). This CDR3 is CSAIPRRGWEQFF. The CDR3, as DNA: TGCAGTGCGATACCAAGGAGGGGCTGGGAGCAGTTCTTC.

This clonotype came up a few times. The chain combines TRBV11-2 with TRBJ2-1, with TRBD2 identical over 9 bases. V trimming: 3 bases; J trimming: 4 bases; junction bases outside the gene matches: 7. Per germline, CDR1 SGHAT and CDR2 FQNNGV. The CDR3 contains 16 residues. In DNA form, the CDR3 reads TGTGCCAGCAGCTTCCTTATAGCGGGGGCTTACAATGAGCAGTTCTTC. Translated, it gives CASSFLIAGAYNEQFF.

This clonotype has at least ten counts. The V and J genes are TRBV6-6 and TRBJ2-1, with 9 bases aligning to TRBD2. CDR1 is MNHNY, CDR2 SVGAGI, per germline (reference sequence). The CDR3 is made up of 16 amino acids. The junction had 3 bases not matched to a gene; V was cut back by 0 bases and J by 3 bases. CDR3 region: CASSYSASGVYNEQFF. CDR3 DNA sequence: TGTGCCAGCAGTTACTCGGCTAGCGGGGTCTACAATGAGCAGTTCTTC.

This clonotype was counted ten times or more. V usage is TRBV20-1 and J usage is TRBJ2-3; D is ambiguous. The CDR3 is 11 residues long. Germline values: CDR1 DFQATT, CDR2 SNEGSKA (reference sequence). V was clipped by 6 bases and J by 5 bases, with 9 bases between them. The CDR3 DNA is TGCAGTGCCTATCGGTTAGATACGCAGTATTTT. Translation: CSAYRLDTQYF.

Many counts were recorded for this clonotype. The chain joins TRBV12-3 or TRBV12-4 to TRBJ2-6; no clear D. This CDR3 comprises 17 residues. Trimming left V 7 bases short and J 0 bases short, with 16 bases between. The DNA of the CDR3 is TGTGCCAGCACCTTAAGGGCAGTAGACTCTGGGGCCAACGTCCTGACTTTC. It specifies CASTLRAVDSGANVLTF.

This clonotype was detected ten times or more. The chain uses TRBV7-2 and TRBJ1-1; TRBD1 matches 9 bases. V shed 5 bases and J 8 bases; nucleotides not matched to a gene: 9. CDR3 size: 14 residues. Germline CDR1 is SGHTA and CDR2 is FQGNSA. The DNA of the CDR3 is TGTGCCAGCAGCCTCGGACAGGGGACCTGGGAAGCTTTCTTT. Its translation is CASSLGQGTWEAFF.

The sample holds a few counts of this clonotype. CDR3 amino acids: CASSLYGHLNEKLFF. In DNA, the CDR3 is TGTGCCAGCAGTTTATACGGACATCTTAATGAAAAACTGTTTTTT. The chain recombines TRBV27 with TRBJ1-4; D possibly corresponds to TRBD1 (5 bases). Trimming left V 1 base short and J 4 bases short, with 10 bases between. The V gene's germline CDR1 is MNHEY and CDR2 SMNVEV (reference sequence). This CDR3 spans 15 amino acids.

This clonotype was recorded many times. V usage is TRBV6-2 or TRBV6-3 and J usage is TRBJ2-7; 13 bases match TRBD2. The CDR3 is 13 amino acids. V shed 8 bases, J shed 4 bases, and the junction held 2 bases outside the gene matches. Germline V gene lookup returns CDR1 MNHEY and CDR2 SVGEGT. For the CDR3, the DNA is TGTGCCAGCCGGACTAGCGGGGGATACGAGCAGTACTTC. The encoded protein is CASRTSGGYEQYF.

This clonotype was seen repeatedly, ten times or more. The chain combines TRBV7-2 with TRBJ2-2, with a possible D match to TRBD2 (6 bases). V lost 1 base and J 5 bases, leaving 11 bases between the germline ends. Germline V gene sequence: CDR1 SGHTA, CDR2 FQGNSA. This CDR3 spans 15 amino acids. Here the CDR3 DNA reads TGTGCCAGCAGCTTAGTCGTCGCGGGGACCGGGGAGCTGTTTTTT. It is translated as CASSLVVAGTGELFF.